The 25 T cell receptor beta chains reported below all come from one sample, sequenced in a study of T cell repertoires in cytomegalovirus infection. TCRdb called the reads again in MiXCR, with one record for every CDR3 protein. The table lists about 770,000 distinct CDR3 sequences, 25% to 35% of them singletons. The antigens for these receptors are not known. Sequenced here: cultured CD8+ T cells from PBMCs, sampled from culture after CMV antigen stimulation. These receptors were obtained from a human donor in good health (CMV status not recorded). Some clones in this sample may be carry-over from other donors' samples.

The V gene is TRBV2, the J gene TRBJ2-1, with 8 bases that match TRBD1. CDR1 is SNHLY, CDR2 FYNNEI, per germline. Unmatched junction bases numbered 10, after V lost 6 bases and J lost 6 bases. The CDR3 is 15 residues long. The CDR3 DNA sequence: TGTGCCAGCAGGAGACAGGGGAATCTCCTCAATGAGCAGTTCTTC. This encodes CASRRQGNLLNEQFF.

In its sample, this clonotype was seen many times. The chain uses TRBV27 and TRBJ2-7; TRBD1 agrees at 7 bases. Germline V lookup: CDR1 MNHEY, CDR2 SMNVEV (reference sequence). The CDR3 loop spans 15 amino acids. Trimming cost V 3 bases and J 2 bases; bases outside gene matches: 7. CDR3 protein: CASSFSSTGAYEQYV. The CDR3 nucleotides are TGTGCCAGCAGTTTTAGTTCAACAGGGGCCTACGAGCAGTACGTC.

In this sample, this clonotype turned up many times. The J gene is TRBJ2-7, the V gene TRBV5-6; D might be TRBD1 or TRBD2, each matching 5 bases. The CDR3 is made up of 13 amino acids. V dropped 4 bases and J dropped 4 bases, with 12 bases sitting between them. Germline assignment: CDR1 SGHDT and CDR2 YYEEEE. The CDR3 DNA reads as TGTGCCAGCAGCGAGGGCAGGGATTACGAGCAGTACGTC. Its translation: CASSEGRDYEQYV.

A remark on this clonotype: At one end, the junction sequence differs from germline, possibly due to a read error. The CDR3 DNA is TGTGCTAGCAGCTCCCTCGCCGGGACAGGGGTGGGAGATACGCAGTATTTT. Its translation: CASSSLAGTGVGDTQYF. This chain uses TRBV7-7 with TRBJ2-3, with 10 bases matching TRBD1. The CDR3 length is 17 residues. Germline V gene lookup returns CDR1 SSHAT and CDR2 FNYEAQ (reference sequence).

This clonotype was counted ten times or more. The CDR3 spells CASRMDNPSSYNSPLHF. The CDR3, as DNA: TGTGCCAGCAGAATGGACAACCCTAGCTCCTATAATTCACCCCTCCACTTT. The chain has TRBV6-5 and TRBJ1-6; weak D call: TRBD1 (5 bases). Germline CDR1 reads MNHEY; CDR2 reads SVGAGI. V was clipped by 6 bases and J by 0 bases, with 15 bases between them. The CDR3 spans 17 residues.

This clonotype has at least ten counts. The chain is built from TRBV27 and TRBJ2-1, with TRBD2 identical over 8 bases. The CDR3 loop spans 15 amino acids. Germline CDR1 reads MNHEY; CDR2 reads SMNVEV (reference sequence). The trim removed 7 bases at V and 3 bases at J, leaving 8 bases unmatched. The CDR3 sequence is CASTYGGGLYNEQFF. Here the CDR3 DNA reads TGTGCCAGCACTTACGGGGGGGGCCTCTACAATGAGCAGTTCTTC.

This clonotype was picked up many times. The gene calls are TRBV7-8 and TRBJ1-6; D perhaps matches TRBD1 (5 bases). V was shortened by 0 bases and J by 9 bases, with 15 bases between the two germline ends. CDR3 size: 16 residues. Per germline, CDR1 SGHVS and CDR2 FQNEAQ. The DNA for the CDR3 is TGTGCCAGCAGCTTAGCCGGGACGGCTTTTTCTTCACCCCTCCACTTT. This gives the protein CASSLAGTAFSSPLHF.

The chain joins TRBV2 to TRBJ2-3, with D perhaps TRBD2 (6 bases). This CDR3 is built from 17 residues. V was cut by 2 bases and J by 0 bases, with 15 bases left in between. The germline gives CDR1 SNHLY, CDR2 FYNNEI. CDR3 DNA sequence: TGTGCCAGCAGTGAACCCCGTATGCGGGGTAGCACAGATACGCAGTATTTT. Amino acid sequence: CASSEPRMRGSTDTQYF.

J is TRBJ2-1 and V is TRBV4-3; no clear D. The CDR3 extends over 16 amino acids. Germline CDR1 reads LGHNA; CDR2 reads YSLEER. V shed 0 bases and J shed 0 bases, with 9 bases lying between them. This CDR3 reads CASSQDIYSSYNEQFF. CDR3 DNA sequence: TGCGCCAGCAGCCAAGATATCTACTCCTCCTACAATGAGCAGTTCTTC.

Concerning this clonotype itself: A much larger clone lies a single base off, so this may be a read error. The chain combines TRBV7-2 with TRBJ2-1; 8 positions agree with TRBD2. Germline V gene lookup returns CDR1 SGHTA and CDR2 FQGNSA. This CDR3 is 18 amino acids long. The CDR3 region is CATAGVAGPPSSHNEQFF. The CDR3 region has the DNA TGTGCCACCGCGGGGGTAGCGGGGCCGCCGAGCTCCCACAATGAGCAGTTCTTC.

At least ten counts were recorded for this clonotype. The chain has TRBV7-2 and TRBJ2-1; D might be TRBD1 or TRBD2, each matching 5 bases. The germline gives CDR1 SGHTA, CDR2 FQGNSA. The CDR3 extends over 16 amino acids. V lost 4 bases and J lost 3, with 16 bases in between. Here the CDR3 reads CASSYHTRDGYNEQFF. Here the CDR3 DNA reads TGTGCCAGCAGCTACCATACAAGGGACGGCTACAATGAGCAGTTCTTC.

DNA of the CDR3: TGTGCCAGCAGTTTCTCGGGAGACAAATATGGCTACACCTTC. Translating it yields CASSFSGDKYGYTF. This chain uses TRBV12-3 or TRBV12-4 with TRBJ1-2, with D unclear. This CDR3 has 14 residues. Deletions cut 3 bases from V and 5 bases from J, with 13 bases between.

Ten or more counts support this clonotype. The rearrangement uses TRBV12-3 or TRBV12-4 and TRBJ2-7; no clear D gene. The CDR3 is 11 residues long. V dropped 2 bases and J dropped 5 bases, with 4 bases sitting between them. The CDR3 reads CASSLSNEQYF. DNA of the CDR3: TGTGCCAGCAGTTTATCCAACGAGCAGTACTTC.

V is TRBV27 and J is TRBJ1-2; 8 bases are a match to TRBD1. Per the germline V gene, CDR1 is MNHEY and CDR2 is SMNVEV (reference sequence). This CDR3 has 16 amino acids. The V and J ends lost 4 bases and 0 bases, in that order; junction bases with no gene match: 7. CDR3 in DNA: TGTGCCAGCAGTTACTATCAGGGGGCAGCTAACTATGGCTACACCTTC. It is translated as CASSYYQGAANYGYTF.

This clonotype was found a few times. The chain recombines TRBV6-6 with TRBJ1-5; no reliable D call. This CDR3 has 14 residues. Germline CDR1 MNHNY, CDR2 SVGAGI (reference sequence). Trimming stripped 5 bases from V and 4 bases from J, with 12 bases between. CDR3 in DNA: TGTGCCAGCAGTGATGGGATGGGGAATCAGCCCCAGCATTTT. The encoded protein is CASSDGMGNQPQHF.

The chain carries TRBV10-3 and TRBJ2-1; 9 bases map to TRBD2. This CDR3 is built from 11 residues. Germline CDR1 reads ENHRY; CDR2 reads SYGVKD. V lost 7 bases and J lost 16; bases outside the gene matches: 8. The CDR3 nucleotides read TGTGCCATCAACTTAGCGGGGGAATACTTCTTC. Residues: CAINLAGEYFF.

This clonotype has a count of ten or more. The chain has TRBV7-2 and TRBJ1-2, with D perhaps matching TRBD1 (5 bases). This CDR3 has 14 residues. With 3 bases removed from V and 3 bases from J, the gap between germline ends came to 11 bases. Germline assignment: CDR1 SGHTA and CDR2 FQGNSA. The CDR3 DNA reads as TGTGCCAGCAGCTTCCATGGGGGGGACTATGGCTACACCTTC. Amino acids: CASSFHGGDYGYTF.

The chain uses TRBV19 and TRBJ2-7; D possibly corresponds to TRBD2 (6 bases). Between the trimmed V and J ends, which lost 4 bases and 3 bases, there was a span of 13 bases. This CDR3 contains 14 residues. The germline gives CDR1 LNHDA, CDR2 SQIVND (reference sequence). The CDR3 region is CASSSYGGNYEQYF. The CDR3 coding sequence is TGTGCCAGTAGTAGTTATGGGGGGAACTACGAGCAGTACTTC.

There are many counts of this clonotype. The chain joins TRBV7-9 to TRBJ1-2, with 8 bases identical to TRBD1. Germline V lookup: CDR1 SEHNR, CDR2 FQNEAQ (reference sequence). Germline trimming cut 5 bases from V and 0 bases from J; bases unmatched to any gene: 8. The CDR3 runs 16 residues. The CDR3 spells CASSPRTGNSNYGYTF. CDR3 DNA: TGTGCCAGCAGCCCTCGGACAGGGAACTCTAACTATGGCTACACCTTC.

Of note for this clonotype: Being one base from a much bigger clone, this may be a read error. The DNA of the CDR3 is TGTGCTAGCAGCTACCGGGACTCTGGTAACTGCGAGCAGTACTTC. As protein: CASSYRDSGNCEQYF. The chain couples TRBV7-6 to TRBJ2-7; D possibly corresponds to TRBD2 (6 bases). Germline CDR1 reads SGHVS; CDR2 reads FNYEAQ. CDR3 length: 15 amino acids. The whole variable domain, filled in from reference TRBV7-6 and TRBJ2-7, reads GAGVSQSPRYKVTKRGQDVALRCDPISGHVSLYWYRQALGQGPEFLTYFNYEAQQDKSGLPNDRFSAERPEGSISTLTIQRTEQRDSAMYRCASSYRDSGNCEQYFGPGTRLTVT.

In this sample, this clonotype turned up a few times. V usage is TRBV7-3 and J usage is TRBJ2-7; TRBD1 or TRBD2 may be the D gene (6 bases each). CDR1 is SGHTA and CDR2 is FQGTGA in the germline V gene. Trimming removed 1 base from V and 4 bases from J, with 14 bases in between. The CDR3 length is 15 residues. The CDR3 region is CASSLIPTGTYEQYV. As DNA, the CDR3 is TGTGCCAGCAGCTTAATTCCAACAGGGACTTACGAGCAGTACGTC.

This rearrangement joins TRBV27 to TRBJ2-5; D gene uncertain. The V end lost 2 bases, the J end lost 2 bases, and 9 bases lay between the germline ends. Per germline, CDR1 MNHEY and CDR2 SMNVEV (reference sequence). The CDR3 extends over 14 amino acids. CDR3 loop: CASSLGSDQETQYF. Here the CDR3 DNA reads TGTGCCAGCAGTTTAGGCAGCGATCAAGAGACCCAGTACTTC.

The V call is TRBV24-1, the J call TRBJ1-2; D call uncertain. The CDR3 extends over 17 amino acids. Looked up from germline, CDR1 is KGHDR and CDR2 is SFDVKD. V was trimmed by 9 bases and J by 0 bases, leaving 22 bases between them. CDR3 protein: CATPLRTDRAANYGYTF. In DNA, the CDR3 is TGTGCCACCCCGCTCCGGACGGATCGCGCCGCTAACTATGGCTACACCTTC.

This clonotype was observed at least ten times. This sequence joins TRBV6-2 or TRBV6-3 and TRBJ1-5; TRBD1 matches 7 bases. The CDR3 is made up of 14 amino acids. CDR1 and CDR2 from the germline V gene are MNHEY and SVGEGT. The V segment lost 2 bases and the J segment 4 bases; nucleotides outside the gene matches: 2. The CDR3 loop reads CASSYGTANQPQHF. Here the CDR3 DNA reads TGTGCCAGCAGTTACGGGACAGCTAATCAGCCCCAGCATTTT.

The chain joins TRBV6-1 to TRBJ1-1; no firm D call. This CDR3 region has 15 residues. Germline assignment: CDR1 MNHNS and CDR2 SASEGT. V lost 2 bases to trimming and J lost 1 base, with 11 bases between them. In DNA form, the CDR3 reads TGTGCCAGCAGTGAAAAAAAGGCTCGGAACACTGAAGCTTTCTTT. Translating it yields CASSEKKARNTEAFF.